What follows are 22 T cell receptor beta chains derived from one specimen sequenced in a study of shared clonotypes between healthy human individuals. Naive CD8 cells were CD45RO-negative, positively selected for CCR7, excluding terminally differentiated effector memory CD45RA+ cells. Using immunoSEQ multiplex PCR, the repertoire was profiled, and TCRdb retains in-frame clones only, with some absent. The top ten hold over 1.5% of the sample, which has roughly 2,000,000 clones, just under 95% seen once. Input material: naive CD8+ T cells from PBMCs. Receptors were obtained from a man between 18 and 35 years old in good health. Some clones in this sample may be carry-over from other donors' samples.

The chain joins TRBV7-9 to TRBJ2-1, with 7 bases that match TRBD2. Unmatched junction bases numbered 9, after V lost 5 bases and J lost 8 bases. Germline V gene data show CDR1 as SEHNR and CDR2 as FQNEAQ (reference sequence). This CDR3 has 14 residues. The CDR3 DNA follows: TGTGCCAGCAGCCCGAGACTAGCTTACCATGAGCAGTTCTTC. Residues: CASSPRLAYHEQFF. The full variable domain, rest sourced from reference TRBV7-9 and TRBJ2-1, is DTGVSQNPRHKITKRGQNVTFRCDPISEHNRLYWYRQTLGQGPEFLTYFQNEAQLEKSRLLSDRFSAERPKGSFSTLEIQRTEQGDSAMYLCASSPRLAYHEQFFGPGTRLTVL.

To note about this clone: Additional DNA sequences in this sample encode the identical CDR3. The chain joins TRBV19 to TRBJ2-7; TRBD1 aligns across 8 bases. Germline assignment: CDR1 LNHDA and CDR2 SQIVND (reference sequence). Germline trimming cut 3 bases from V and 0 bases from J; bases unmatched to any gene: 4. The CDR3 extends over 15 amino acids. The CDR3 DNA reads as TGTGCCAGTAGTATGGGTCAGGGGGCCTCCTACGAGCAGTACTTC. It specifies CASSMGQGASYEQYF.

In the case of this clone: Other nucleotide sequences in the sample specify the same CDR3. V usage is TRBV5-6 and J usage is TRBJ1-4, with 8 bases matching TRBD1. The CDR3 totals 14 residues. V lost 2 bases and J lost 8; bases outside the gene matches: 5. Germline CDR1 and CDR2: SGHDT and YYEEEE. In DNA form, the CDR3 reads TGTGCCAGCAGCTTTGGGACAGGCAGCGAAAAACTGTTTTTT. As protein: CASSFGTGSEKLFF.

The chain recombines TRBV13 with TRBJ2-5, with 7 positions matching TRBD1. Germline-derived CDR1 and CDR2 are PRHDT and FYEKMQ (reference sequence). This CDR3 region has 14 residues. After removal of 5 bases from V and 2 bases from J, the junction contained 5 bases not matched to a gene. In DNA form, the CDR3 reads TGTGCCAGCAGCCCAAGACAGGGTCAAGAGACCCAGTACTTC. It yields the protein CASSPRQGQETQYF.

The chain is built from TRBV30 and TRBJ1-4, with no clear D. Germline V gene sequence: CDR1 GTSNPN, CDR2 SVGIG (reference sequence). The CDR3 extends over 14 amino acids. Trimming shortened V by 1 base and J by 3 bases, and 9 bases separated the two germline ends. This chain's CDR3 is CAWSDGVANEKLFF. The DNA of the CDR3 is TGTGCCTGGAGTGATGGGGTGGCTAATGAAAAACTGTTTTTT.

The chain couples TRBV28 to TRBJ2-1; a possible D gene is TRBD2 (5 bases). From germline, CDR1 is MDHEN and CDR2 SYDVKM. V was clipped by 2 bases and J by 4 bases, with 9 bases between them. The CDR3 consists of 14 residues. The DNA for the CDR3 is TGTGCCAGCAGTTTACTAGCAATTTACAATGAGCAGTTCTTC. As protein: CASSLLAIYNEQFF. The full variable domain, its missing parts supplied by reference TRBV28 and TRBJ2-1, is DVKVTQSSRYLVKRTGEKVFLECVQDMDHENMFWYRQDPGLGLRLIYFSYDVKMKEKGDIPEGYSVSREKKERFSLILESASTNQTSMYLCASSLLAIYNEQFFGPGTRLTVL.

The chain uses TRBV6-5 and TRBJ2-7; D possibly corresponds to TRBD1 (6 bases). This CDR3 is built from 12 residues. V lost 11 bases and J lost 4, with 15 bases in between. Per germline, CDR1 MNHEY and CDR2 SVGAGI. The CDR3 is CASGETEYEQYF. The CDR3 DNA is TGTGCCTCAGGGGAAACGGAGTACGAGCAGTACTTC.

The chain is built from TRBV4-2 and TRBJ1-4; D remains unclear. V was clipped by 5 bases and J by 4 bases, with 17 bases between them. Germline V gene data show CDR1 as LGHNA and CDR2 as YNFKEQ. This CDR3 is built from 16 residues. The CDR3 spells CASSYSTGVYNEKLFF. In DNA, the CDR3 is TGTGCCAGCAGCTACTCTACCGGAGTCTATAATGAAAAACTGTTTTTT.

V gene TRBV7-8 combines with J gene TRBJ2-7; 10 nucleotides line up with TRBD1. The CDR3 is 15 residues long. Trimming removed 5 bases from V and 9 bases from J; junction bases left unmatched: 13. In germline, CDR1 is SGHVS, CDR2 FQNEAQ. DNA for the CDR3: TGTGCCAGCAGCCCTGACAGGGGGCAGTTACGAAGGCAGTACTTC. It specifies CASSPDRGQLRRQYF.

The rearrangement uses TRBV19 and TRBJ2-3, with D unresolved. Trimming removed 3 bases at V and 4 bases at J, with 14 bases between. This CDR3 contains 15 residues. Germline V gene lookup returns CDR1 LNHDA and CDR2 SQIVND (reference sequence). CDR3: CASSIRASLPDTQYF. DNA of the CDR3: TGTGCCAGTAGTATTAGGGCTAGTCTCCCAGATACGCAGTATTTT. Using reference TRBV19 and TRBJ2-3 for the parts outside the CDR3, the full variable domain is DGGITQSPKYLFRKEGQNVTLSCEQNLNHDAMYWYRQDPGQGLRLIYYSQIVNDFQKGDIAEGYSVSREKKESFPLTVTSAQKNPTAFYLCASSIRASLPDTQYFGPGTRLTVL.

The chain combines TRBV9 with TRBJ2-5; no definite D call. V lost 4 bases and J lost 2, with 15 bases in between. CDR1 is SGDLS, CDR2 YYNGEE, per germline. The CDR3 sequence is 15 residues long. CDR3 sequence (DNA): TGTGCCAGCAGCCACGGAGACGGAGAGCAAGAGACCCAGTACTTC. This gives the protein CASSHGDGEQETQYF.

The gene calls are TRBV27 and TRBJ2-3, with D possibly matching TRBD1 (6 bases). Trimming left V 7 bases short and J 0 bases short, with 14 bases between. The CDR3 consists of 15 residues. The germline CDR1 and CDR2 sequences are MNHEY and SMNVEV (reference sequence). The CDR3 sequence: CASKAGTRSTDTQYF. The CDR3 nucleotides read TGTGCCAGCAAGGCCGGGACAAGAAGCACAGATACGCAGTATTTT.

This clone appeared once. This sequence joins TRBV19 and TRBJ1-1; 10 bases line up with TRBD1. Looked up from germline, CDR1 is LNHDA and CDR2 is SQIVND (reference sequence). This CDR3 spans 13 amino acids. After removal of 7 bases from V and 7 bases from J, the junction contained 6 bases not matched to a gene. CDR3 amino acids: CASKTGGIGEAFF. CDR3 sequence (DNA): TGTGCCAGTAAGACAGGGGGCATAGGTGAAGCTTTCTTT.

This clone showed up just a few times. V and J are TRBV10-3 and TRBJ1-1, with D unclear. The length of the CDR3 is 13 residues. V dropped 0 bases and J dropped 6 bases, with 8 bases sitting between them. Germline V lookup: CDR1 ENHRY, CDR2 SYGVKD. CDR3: CAISESLSPEAFF. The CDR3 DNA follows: TGTGCCATCAGTGAGTCTCTAAGCCCTGAAGCTTTCTTT.

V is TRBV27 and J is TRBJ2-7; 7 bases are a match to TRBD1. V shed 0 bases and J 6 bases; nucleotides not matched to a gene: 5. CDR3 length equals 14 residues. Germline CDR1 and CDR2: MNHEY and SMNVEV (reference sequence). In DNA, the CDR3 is TGTGCCAGCAGTTTATCTGAGACAGGGCGCGAGCAGTACTTC. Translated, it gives CASSLSETGREQYF.

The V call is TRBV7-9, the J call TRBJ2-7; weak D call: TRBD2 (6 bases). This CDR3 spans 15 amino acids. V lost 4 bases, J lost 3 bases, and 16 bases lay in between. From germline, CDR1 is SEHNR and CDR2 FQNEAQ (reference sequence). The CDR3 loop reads CASSSSEGGGYEQYF. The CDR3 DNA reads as TGTGCCAGCAGCTCCAGTGAGGGAGGTGGCTACGAGCAGTACTTC. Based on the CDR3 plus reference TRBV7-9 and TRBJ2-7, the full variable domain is DTGVSQNPRHKITKRGQNVTFRCDPISEHNRLYWYRQTLGQGPEFLTYFQNEAQLEKSRLLSDRFSAERPKGSFSTLEIQRTEQGDSAMYLCASSSSEGGGYEQYFGPGTRLTVT.

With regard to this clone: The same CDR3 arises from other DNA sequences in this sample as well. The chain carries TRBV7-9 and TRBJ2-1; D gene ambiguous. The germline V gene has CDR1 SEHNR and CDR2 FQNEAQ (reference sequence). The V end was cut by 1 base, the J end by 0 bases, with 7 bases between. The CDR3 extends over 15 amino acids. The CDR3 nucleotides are TGTGCCAGCAGCTTAGTCCTAAGCTCCTACAATGAGCAGTTCTTC. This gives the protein CASSLVLSSYNEQFF.

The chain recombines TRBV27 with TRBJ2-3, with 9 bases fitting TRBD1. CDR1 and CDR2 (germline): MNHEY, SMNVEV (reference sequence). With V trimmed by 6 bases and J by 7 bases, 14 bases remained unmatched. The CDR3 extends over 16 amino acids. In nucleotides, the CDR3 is TGTGCCAGCAGCCTATTCCGGGACAGGGTATCAAATACGCAGTATTTT. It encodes CASSLFRDRVSNTQYF.

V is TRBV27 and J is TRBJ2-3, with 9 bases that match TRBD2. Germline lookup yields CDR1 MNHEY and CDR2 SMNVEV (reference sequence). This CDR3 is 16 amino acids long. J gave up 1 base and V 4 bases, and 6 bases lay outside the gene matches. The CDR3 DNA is TGTGCCAGCAGTTCCCGACTAGCGGTCCGCACAGATACGCAGTATTTT. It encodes CASSSRLAVRTDTQYF.

The DNA for the CDR3 is TGTGCCAGCAGCCCTGTCTTGGAGTACGAGCAGTACTTC. Protein sequence: CASSPVLEYEQYF. This chain connects TRBV5-8 to TRBJ2-7, with D unclear. V was clipped by 4 bases and J by 4 bases, with 12 bases between them. This CDR3 has 13 residues. CDR1 and CDR2 from the germline V gene are SGHTS and YDEGEE.

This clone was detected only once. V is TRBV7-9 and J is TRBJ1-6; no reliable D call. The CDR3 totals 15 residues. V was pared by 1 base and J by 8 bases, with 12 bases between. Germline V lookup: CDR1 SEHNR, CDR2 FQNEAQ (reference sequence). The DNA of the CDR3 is TGTGCCAGCAGCTTAGTTCCGGGCGGAGATTCACCCCTCCACTTT. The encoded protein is CASSLVPGGDSPLHF.

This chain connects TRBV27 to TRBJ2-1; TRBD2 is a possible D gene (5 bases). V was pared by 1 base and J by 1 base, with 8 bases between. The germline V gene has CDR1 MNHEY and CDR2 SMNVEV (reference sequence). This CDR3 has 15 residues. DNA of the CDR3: TGTGCCAGCAGTTTATGGAGCGGTTCCTACAATGAGCAGTTCTTC. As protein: CASSLWSGSYNEQFF.